One sample yielded the 5 T cell receptor beta chains listed below, sequenced in a study of beta chain features in type 1 diabetes. Sequencing targeted expressed TCRB transcripts, as all isolated RNA had been reverse transcribed. This table comes from immunoSEQ multiplex PCR, and its TCRdb copy is limited to in-frame clones, with some not included. This sample has fewer than 350,000 clones; around a fifth occur once, and the top ten carry approximately 0.043%. Sequencing was performed on naive CD4+ T cells from blood. These receptors were obtained from a woman younger than 30 in good health.

The chain joins TRBV11-2 to TRBJ2-3, with D tentatively TRBD2 (6 bases). This CDR3 is 13 amino acids long. The germline gives CDR1 SGHAT, CDR2 FQNNGV. Deletions cut 7 bases from V and 0 bases from J, with 8 bases between. CDR3: CASTAGSTDTQYF. The CDR3 nucleotides are TGTGCCAGCACGGCGGGGAGCACAGATACGCAGTATTTT.

The CDR3 sequence: CASSRQGGETQYF. DNA for the CDR3: TGCGCCAGCAGCCGACAGGGTGGAGAGACCCAGTACTTC. V gene TRBV5-1 combines with J gene TRBJ2-5, with TRBD1 identical over 7 bases. J lost 4 bases, V lost 4 bases, and 4 bases had no gene match. Germline lookup yields CDR1 SGHRS and CDR2 YFSETQ. The CDR3 length is 13 residues.

In this sample, this clone turned up a few times. The chain couples TRBV30 to TRBJ1-6, with D hard to call. The CDR3 covers 15 residues. Germline CDR1 is GTSNPN and CDR2 is SVGIG (reference sequence). Between the trimmed V and J ends, which lost 2 bases and 4 bases, there was a span of 12 bases. CDR3 region: CAWSLKSPYNSPLHF. CDR3 coding DNA: TGTGCCTGGAGTTTGAAGAGCCCATATAATTCACCCCTCCACTTT.

This chain joins TRBV9 and TRBJ1-5; TRBD1 matches at 9 bases. V shed 3 bases and J 7 bases; nucleotides not matched to a gene: 8. CDR1 and CDR2 from the germline V gene are SGDLS and YYNGEE. The CDR3 has 15 residues. The chain's CDR3 is CASSATGGQGQPQHF. CDR3 DNA sequence: TGTGCCAGCAGCGCCACAGGGGGCCAGGGGCAGCCCCAGCATTTT.

This clone was observed a few times. The chain couples TRBV4-2 to TRBJ2-1; TRBD1 agrees at 9 bases. The germline CDR1 and CDR2 sequences are LGHNA and YNFKEQ. The length of the CDR3 is 13 residues. V gave up 10 bases and J gave up 7 bases; unmatched junction bases: 8. CDR3 sequence (DNA): TGTGCCACCGGCCCGACAGGGGGAAATGAGCAGTTCTTC. It yields the protein CATGPTGGNEQFF.